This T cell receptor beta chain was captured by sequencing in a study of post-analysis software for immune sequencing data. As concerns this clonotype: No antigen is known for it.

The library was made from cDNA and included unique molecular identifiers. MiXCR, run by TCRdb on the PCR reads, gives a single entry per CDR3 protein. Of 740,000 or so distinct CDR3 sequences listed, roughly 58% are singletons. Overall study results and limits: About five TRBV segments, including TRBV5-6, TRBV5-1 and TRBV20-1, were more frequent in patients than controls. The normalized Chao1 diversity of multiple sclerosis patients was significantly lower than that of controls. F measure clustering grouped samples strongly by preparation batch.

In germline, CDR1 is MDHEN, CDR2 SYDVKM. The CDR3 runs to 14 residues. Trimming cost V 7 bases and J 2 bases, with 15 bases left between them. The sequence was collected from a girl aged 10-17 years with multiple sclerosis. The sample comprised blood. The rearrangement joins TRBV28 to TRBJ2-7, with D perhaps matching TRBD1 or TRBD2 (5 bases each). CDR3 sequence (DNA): TGTGCCAGCAACGGGGCGGGTCGGACCTACGAGCAGTACTTC. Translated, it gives CASNGAGRTYEQYF.